This TCR beta chain derives from a study of T-cell memory formation after mild COVID-19 (dated by TCRdb to the early 2020s). At the level of the whole study: TCR sequence clusters from the two donors were largely donor specific. Two young, previously healthy adult volunteers, one female and one male, were included in the cohort. T-cell clones expanding and contracting after mild COVID-19 in a couple of donors were tracked by longitudinal TCRalpha and TCRbeta repertoire sequencing.

TCRdb lists the instrument as Illumina NovaSeq 6000. cDNA libraries for TCRalpha and TCRbeta were prepared by 5'RACE using constant-segment primers, with sample barcodes and unique molecular identifiers added. Trizol reagent was used to extract RNA from every sample. Library amplification was performed in two PCR steps, and a second sample barcode and Illumina TruSeq adapters were introduced in the second step. The libraries were sequenced on an Illumina NovaSeq using 2 x 150 bp paired-end reads. As for the authors' bioinformatics: The reads were demultiplexed and collapsed into UMI-guided consensus sequences using migec v1.2.7. With mixcr v2.1.11, UMI consensuses were aligned to TRA and TRB V and J templates and assembled into clonotypes. Clonotypes were classified as expanded or contracted when called significant by both edgeR and NoisET, with noise models trained on biological replicates. edgeR calls used a false discovery rate-adjusted p below 0.01 and a log2 fold-change threshold of 1. As an exploratory analysis of dynamics, max-normalized trajectories of the 1000 most abundant clonotypes were examined by PCA with hierarchical clustering. Each responding clone was given a CD4 or CD8 phenotype based on the CD4+ and CD8+ repertoires, which had been sequenced separately. TCRdb reworked the public reads: Q25 trimming with fastp, MiXCR clone assembly, productive beta chains retained. CDR3 protein duplicates are merged, each entry listing the most common genes and DNA. What appears here as the V and J calls and clone size reflects TCRdb's work, not the paper's. The sample data list 300,000 to 400,000 distinct CDR3 sequences, and roughly 15% of these were observed just once. Clones ranked in the top ten supply 22% of the sample.

Here is what the overall study found, with its caveats: Contracting CD4+ clones were located mainly in the CM and EM memory subsets, whereas CD8+ clones were found to be enriched in EMRA. SARS-CoV-2 specificity was not confirmed for the second-wave clones peaking on day 37. Only a couple of mild cases were covered in the study, and larger cohorts including severe cases with pre-infection samples were considered necessary. Clones contracting from day 15 to 85 had balanced CD4/CD8 phenotypes, while a second wave expanding from day 15 to 37 was biased towards CD4+. The detection of some responding clones in pre-infection memory suggests that pre-existing cross-reactive memory T cells joined the SARS-CoV-2 response.

Ficoll-Paque density gradient centrifugation was the method used to isolate PBMCs. From the cysteine up to the phenylalanine, the CDR3 has a length of 17 residues. CDR3 DNA only is kept here, 51 bases in frame from base 1. Taken from the germline V gene, the CDR1 and CDR2 loops are LGHNA and YSLEER. V loses 0 bases, J loses 0 bases, and the germline ends lie 13 bases apart. As for this clonotype: It lacks a known antigen. No much larger clone is present one base from it, and per-base qualities are unavailable.

This TCR was sampled from a man aged 18-30 years who had mild COVID-19 (a few samples of this study predate the infection). The sample titles of this study are shuffled in the database, so cell type and time point are left out; the donor was told from shared clones. The sequence joins TRBV4-3 to TRBJ2-3; perhaps TRBD2 is the D gene, with 6 bases matching. The sequencing sample was made of PBMCs or a T cell subset sorted from them (not recorded which). CDR3 sequence: CASSQDGGSGSTDTQYF. The DNA is as follows: TGCGCCAGCAGCCAAGATGGGGGGTCAGGGAGCACAGATACGCAGTATTTT.